This section outlines one T cell receptor (beta chain) sequence together with its context. Its specificity is unknown. This entry belongs to a study of cytomegalovirus exposure and HLA in healthy donors. CDR1 and CDR2 (germline): MNHEY, SVGAGI. The V gene end was trimmed by 4 bases and the J gene end by 4 bases; junction bases not matched to a gene: 6. This CDR3 is 15 amino acids long. The primer mix had 60 Vbeta and 13 Jbeta primers. Data came from immunoSEQ multiplex PCR; TCRdb stores just in-frame clones and leaves some out. The sample lists approximately 81,000 clones, approximately 84% seen once, with roughly 2.4% in the top ten. Study results and caveats: Reports state that TCR beta sequences accurately predicted most subjects' HLA-A and HLA-B alleles. When the data were analyzed later, several of the most significant clusters appeared to be linked to common viral pathogens. Later analysis identified 16,000 or so TCR beta sequences associated with HLA alleles, using a false discovery rate threshold of 0.05.

J is TRBJ1-3 and V is TRBV6-5, with 8 positions matching TRBD1. Sequencing was carried out using PBMCs. The TCR sequence derives from a woman between 50 and 59 years old in good health and CMV-seronegative. The CDR3 DNA follows: TGTGCCAGCAGTTCCAGGGGGCTAGGAGGAAACACCATATATTTT. This codes for CASSSRGLGGNTIYF.